Following are 25 T cell receptor beta chains from one sample sequenced in a study of cytomegalovirus exposure and HLA in healthy donors. Amplification used 60 Vbeta primers and 13 Jbeta primers. Some clones are missing from TCRdb's copy, which holds only in-frame ones; the method was immunoSEQ multiplex PCR. Of roughly 190,000 clones in the sample, 60% to 80% were seen once. Sequenced sample: PBMCs. The receptors here all came from a woman aged 25 to 39 in good health and CMV-seropositive.

This clone was counted a single time. The V call is TRBV5-4, the J call TRBJ2-7; TRBD2 matches 8 bases. The CDR3 is 15 amino acids. Germline loops: CDR1 SGHNT, CDR2 YYREEE (reference sequence). V was pared by 5 bases and J by 0 bases, with 7 bases of the junction left unmatched. The CDR3 reads CASRSGLAASYEQYF. Here the CDR3 DNA reads TGTGCCAGCAGATCCGGACTAGCCGCCTCCTACGAGCAGTACTTC. Together with reference TRBV5-4 and TRBJ2-7, the CDR3 gives the full variable domain: ETGVTQSPTHLIKTRGQQVTLRCSSQSGHNTVSWYQQALGQGPQFIFQYYREEENGRGNFPPRFSGLQFPNYSSELNVNALELDDSALYLCASRSGLAASYEQYFGPGTRLTVT.

This chain connects TRBV27 to TRBJ2-1, with 14 bases fitting TRBD2. The CDR3 has 15 residues. The trim removed 8 bases at V and 9 bases at J, leaving 9 bases unmatched. The germline V gene has CDR1 MNHEY and CDR2 SMNVEV (reference sequence). The DNA for the CDR3 is TGTGCCAGCTCCTTGGGGACTAGCGGGAGACGTGAGCAGTTCTTC. It encodes CASSLGTSGRREQFF.

The chain combines TRBV11-3 with TRBJ2-2, with 12 bases identical to TRBD2. The CDR3 extends over 18 amino acids. CDR1 is SGHNT and CDR2 is YENEEA in the germline V gene. V dropped 5 bases and J dropped 2; count of bases not matched to a gene: 9. Written as DNA, the CDR3 is TGTGCCAGCAGCCCGGGGCTACTAGCGGGAGGAAACACCGGGGAGCTGTTTTTT. The encoded protein is CASSPGLLAGGNTGELFF.

The rearrangement joins TRBV11-2 to TRBJ1-1; TRBD1 matches at 10 bases. The germline V gene has CDR1 SGHAT and CDR2 FQNNGV. CDR3 length equals 17 residues. V shed 2 bases and J 2 bases; nucleotides not matched to a gene: 8. The CDR3 sequence is CASSLRDRGLLNTEAFF. CDR3 bases: TGTGCCAGCAGCTTACGAGACAGGGGGCTACTCAACACTGAAGCTTTCTTT.

The chain joins TRBV4-1 to TRBJ2-7; 10 bases map to TRBD1. The CDR3 is made up of 16 amino acids. Trimming at V came to 1 base and at J to 1 base, leaving 4 bases not matched to a gene. The germline CDR1 and CDR2 sequences are MGHRA and YSYEKL. CDR3 amino acids: CASSQGRDRGSYEQYF. For the CDR3, the DNA is TGCGCCAGCAGCCAAGGCCGGGACAGGGGTTCCTACGAGCAGTACTTC.

The chain joins TRBV7-8 to TRBJ2-7; a possible D gene is TRBD2 (6 bases). Germline CDR1 and CDR2: SGHVS and FQNEAQ. The length of the CDR3 is 14 residues. The V end was cut by 1 base, the J end by 1 base, with 8 bases between. The CDR3 bases are TGTGCCAGCAGCTTAGAACGGGGGTCCTACGAGCAGTACTTC. Translated: CASSLERGSYEQYF.

The V gene is TRBV7-6, the J gene TRBJ2-2; TRBD1 matches 7 bases. Germline V gene lookup returns CDR1 SGHVS and CDR2 FNYEAQ. Trimming at V came to 5 bases and at J to 6 bases, leaving 9 bases not matched to a gene. This CDR3 is 15 amino acids long. CDR3 nucleotide sequence: TGTGCCAGCAGCGGAGACAGGGAGTTTTCCGGGGAGCTGTTTTTT. Translation gives CASSGDREFSGELFF.

A word on this clone: An end of the junction differs from the germline gene, which may be a read error. The V gene is TRBV7-9, the J gene TRBJ2-7; 9 positions match TRBD2. The germline gives CDR1 SEHNR, CDR2 FQNEAQ (reference sequence). The CDR3 has 13 amino acids. CDR3 nucleotides: TGTTCCAGCAGCGGGAGGTCCCCCTACGAGCAGTACTTC. Its protein product is CSSSGRSPYEQYF.

The chain recombines TRBV6-1 with TRBJ2-7; 10 bases map to TRBD2. V dropped 4 bases and J dropped 2; count of bases not matched to a gene: 5. Per germline, CDR1 MNHNS and CDR2 SASEGT. The CDR3 extends over 15 amino acids. The CDR3 DNA reads as TGTGCCAGCAGTGCGTCTAGCGGGAGTCCCTACGAGCAGTACTTC. It yields the protein CASSASSGSPYEQYF.

The rearrangement links TRBV5-1 to TRBJ2-5, with D possibly being TRBD1 (6 bases). The V end was cut by 2 bases, the J end by 0 bases, with 17 bases between. In germline, CDR1 is SGHRS, CDR2 YFSETQ. CDR3 length equals 17 residues. The CDR3 DNA reads as TGCGCCAGCAGCTTATCGCAGGGGACCCTGTACCAAGAGACCCAGTACTTC. It encodes CASSLSQGTLYQETQYF.

About this clone: A read error may produce the germline difference seen at one junction end. The V gene is TRBV18, the J gene TRBJ2-4, with 9 bases lining up with TRBD1. The length of the CDR3 is 12 residues. Per the germline V gene, CDR1 is KGHSH and CDR2 is LQKENI. CDR3 sequence (DNA): TGTGCCAGCTCACCAAAACAGGGGGCAGGGGACTTC. This gives the protein CASSPKQGAGDF.

About this clone: A junction end diverges from the germline sequence, so it may reflect a read error. The chain is built from TRBV9 and TRBJ1-2; 8 nucleotides match TRBD1. The CDR3 spans 15 residues. Germline V lookup: CDR1 SGDLS, CDR2 YYNGEE. CDR3 bases: TGTGCCAGCACCGTAAGTCAGGGGGCTGGCTATGGCTACACCTTC. This gives the protein CASTVSQGAGYGYTF.

This chain joins TRBV4-1 and TRBJ1-5; D is ambiguous. The CDR3 consists of 15 residues. The V and J ends lost 0 bases and 4 bases respectively, with 10 bases between them. The germline gives CDR1 MGHRA, CDR2 YSYEKL. The DNA of the CDR3 is TGCGCCAGCAGCCAAGACTGGGGAGGGAATCAGCCCCAGCATTTT. Its protein is CASSQDWGGNQPQHF.

The rearrangement joins TRBV2 to TRBJ2-3; the D is unclear. Germline CDR1 SNHLY, CDR2 FYNNEI. The CDR3 length is 16 residues. Trimming pared 7 bases from V and 0 bases from J, leaving 17 bases between. CDR3 protein: CASKVETVGSTDTQYF. DNA for the CDR3: TGTGCCAGCAAAGTGGAGACCGTCGGTAGCACAGATACGCAGTATTTT.

The gene calls are TRBV7-2 and TRBJ2-5, with no clear D. Between the trimmed V and J ends, which lost 0 bases and 1 base, there was a span of 6 bases. CDR1 and CDR2 from the germline V gene are SGHTA and FQGNSA. CDR3 length equals 14 residues. CDR3 amino acids: CASSLAPTQETQYF. The CDR3, as DNA: TGTGCCAGCAGCTTAGCACCTACCCAAGAGACCCAGTACTTC. The variable domain in full, completed from reference TRBV7-2 and TRBJ2-5, reads GAGVSQSPSNKVTEKGKDVELRCDPISGHTALYWYRQSLGQGLEFLIYFQGNSAPDKSGLPSDRFSAERTGGSVSTLTIQRTQQEDSAVYLCASSLAPTQETQYFGPGTRLLVL.

V usage is TRBV5-6 and J usage is TRBJ1-1, with D tentatively TRBD1 (6 bases). Germline lookup yields CDR1 SGHDT and CDR2 YYEEEE. Trimming removed 0 bases from V and 6 bases from J, with 15 bases in between. The CDR3 extends over 15 amino acids. In nucleotides, the CDR3 is TGTGCCAGCAGCTTGGCCAGGGGCAGGGGCCCTGAAGCTTTCTTT. Its protein is CASSLARGRGPEAFF.

Details on this clone: Distinct nucleotide sequences in the sample also encode this CDR3. The chain carries TRBV28 and TRBJ2-7, with TRBD2 matching 9 bases. The V segment lost 6 bases and the J segment 1 base; nucleotides outside the gene matches: 4. The CDR3 has 14 residues. Germline V gives CDR1 MDHEN, CDR2 SYDVKM. In DNA, the CDR3 is TGTGCCAGCAGCCTAGCGGGACGATCCTACGAGCAGTACTTC. It encodes CASSLAGRSYEQYF.

The chain employs TRBV2 and TRBJ2-7; TRBD1 aligns across 7 bases. Germline V lookup: CDR1 SNHLY, CDR2 FYNNEI. There are 16 residues in the CDR3. The V segment lost 2 bases and the J segment 6 bases; nucleotides outside the gene matches: 13. The CDR3 is CASSEIRMDRRIEQYF. The DNA for the CDR3 is TGTGCCAGCAGTGAAATTAGGATGGACAGGAGGATCGAGCAGTACTTC.

The chain is built from TRBV4-2 and TRBJ2-5; D gene unclear. Deletions cut 1 base from V and 2 bases from J, with 8 bases between. Looked up from germline, CDR1 is LGHNA and CDR2 is YNFKEQ. The CDR3 covers 14 residues. CDR3 nucleotides: TGTGCCAGCAGCCAAGCGCGAAGTCAAGAGACCCAGTACTTC. Protein: CASSQARSQETQYF.

This clone was found once. The chain recombines TRBV10-3 with TRBJ2-7; tentative D call: TRBD1 (5 bases). The CDR3 sequence is 17 residues long. Germline V gives CDR1 ENHRY, CDR2 SYGVKD. Trimming took off 0 bases at V and 5 bases at J, with 20 bases between the two ends. For the CDR3, the DNA is TGTGCCATCAGTGAGTCGAGGAGAAGGGGTGAAGAGAACGAGCAGTACTTC. It specifies CAISESRRRGEENEQYF.

This clone was detected only once. The V and J genes are TRBV27 and TRBJ1-2; 7 positions match TRBD1. The germline V gene has CDR1 MNHEY and CDR2 SMNVEV (reference sequence). The CDR3 loop spans 9 amino acids. Trimming removed 11 bases from V and 8 bases from J; junction bases left unmatched: 2. Written as DNA, the CDR3 is TGTGCCCAGGGGGAGGGCTACACCTTC. This gives the protein CAQGEGYTF.

This clone was found a few times. This rearrangement joins TRBV6-1 to TRBJ2-3; 15 bases are a match to TRBD2. The V gene's germline CDR1 is MNHNS and CDR2 SASEGT. The CDR3 loop spans 15 amino acids. V lost 6 bases to trimming and J lost 3 bases; unmatched junction nucleotides: 1. In DNA form, the CDR3 reads TGTGCCAGCAGGGGACTAGCGGGAGGTACAGATACGCAGTATTTT. This translates into CASRGLAGGTDTQYF.

Only one count was recorded for this clone. The V call is TRBV5-6, the J call TRBJ2-6, with unresolved D. Germline V gives CDR1 SGHDT, CDR2 YYEEEE. The CDR3 extends over 14 amino acids. V was shortened by 3 bases and J by 0 bases, with 4 bases between the two germline ends. CDR3 coding DNA: TGTGCCAGCAGCTCTAGCTCTGGGGCCAACGTCCTGACTTTC. This encodes CASSSSSGANVLTF.

J is TRBJ2-2 and V is TRBV25-1; 12 bases agree with TRBD2. Losses at the gene ends were 8 bases for V and 6 bases for J; bases not matched to a gene: 7. This CDR3 is 15 amino acids long. The germline gives CDR1 MGHDK, CDR2 SYGVNS. The CDR3 DNA reads TGTGCCAGCGCCCTAGCGGGAGGGCTTCCCGGGGAGCTGTTTTTT. Residues: CASALAGGLPGELFF. The full variable domain, completed using reference TRBV25-1 and TRBJ2-2, is EADIYQTPRYLVIGTGKKITLECSQTMGHDKMYWYQQDPGMELHLIHYSYGVNSTEKGDLSSESTVSRIRTEHFPLTLESARPSHTSQYLCASALAGGLPGELFFGEGSRLTVL.

This clone has only a few counts. The V and J genes are TRBV25-1 and TRBJ1-3, with 7 bases matching TRBD1. The ends lost 2 bases at V and 2 bases at J; junction bases unmatched: 0. CDR1 MGHDK and CDR2 SYGVNS come from the germline V gene. This CDR3 is 14 amino acids long. The CDR3 spells CASSETGAGNTIYF. CDR3 in DNA: TGTGCCAGCAGTGAAACAGGGGCTGGAAACACCATATATTTT.